These T cell receptor beta chains were read from a single sample in a study of CD8 T cells in Susac syndrome. A single record per CDR3 protein comes from TCRdb applying MiXCR to the immunoSEQ multiplex PCR reads. This sample carries fewer than 200,000 distinct CDR3 sequences, approximately 94% of them seen once, and the ten largest clones take more than 0.095%. Sequencing was performed on CD4+ T cells from PBMCs. These receptors were collected from a human donor with Susac syndrome. Each CDR3 is given with its conserved first and last residue. The D gene is left open where the match is weak. Rows give clone size only sometimes, using once, few, many, or a class for an expanded clone.

d_call	j_call	clone_size	v_call	cdr3_nt	cdr3_aa
-	TRBJ2-3	-	TRBV30	TGTGCCTGGAGTGAGGGACTCACAGATACGCAGTATTTT	CAWSEGLTDTQYF
-	TRBJ1-2	-	TRBV24-1	TGTGCCACCAGTGACCTCGACAGAGGCTACACCTTC	CATSDLDRGYTF
-	TRBJ1-5	-	TRBV19	TGTGCCAGTACACCGCTTCAGCCGGGCGGGGACAATCAGCCCCAGCATTTT	CASTPLQPGGDNQPQHF
TRBD1	TRBJ1-2	-	TRBV20-1	TGCAGTGCGCTGACAGGGGAAAGGCTCTACACCTTC	CSALTGERLYTF
-	TRBJ2-5	-	TRBV4-1	TGCGCCAGCAGCCGAGGATGGCAGGGGACATATGGGGAGGAAGAGACCCAGTACTTC	CASSRGWQGTYGEEETQYF
TRBD1	TRBJ1-6	-	TRBV28	TGTGCCAGCAGTTCAGGGGGCGCCAGAAATAATTCACCCCTCCACTTT	CASSSGGARNNSPLHF
TRBD1	TRBJ2-2	-	TRBV4-3	TGCGCCAGCAGCCAAGAGGGACAGAGTACCGGGGAGCTGTTTTTT	CASSQEGQSTGELFF
-	TRBJ2-7	-	TRBV6-2/TRBV6-3	TGTGCCAGCAGCCGGTGGGTTTACGAGCAGTACTTC	CASSRWVYEQYF
TRBD1	TRBJ1-2	once	TRBV12-3/TRBV12-4	TGTGCCAGCAGTCCTGGGACAGCCATTAACTATGGCTACACCTTC	CASSPGTAINYGYTF
TRBD1	TRBJ2-7	-	TRBV19	TGTGCCACCGCCGGGACAGGGAACTACGAGCAGTACTTC	CATAGTGNYEQYF
-	TRBJ1-1	-	TRBV19	TGTGCCAGTAGTATATTCGGCAGGACTGCGAACACTGAAGCTTTCTTT	CASSIFGRTANTEAFF
-	TRBJ2-4	-	TRBV30	TGTGCCTGGGACCGAGGGGGATCGCTAGCCAAAAACATTCAGTACTTC	CAWDRGGSLAKNIQYF
TRBD2	TRBJ2-1	-	TRBV7-2	TGTGCCAGCAGCTCGGAGAGCGGGGGGGGCTACAATGAGCAGTTCTTC	CASSSESGGGYNEQFF
-	TRBJ2-5	-	TRBV7-8	TGTGCCAGCAGCTTAGCGCTAGGGCAGGGAGGGGGGACCCAGTACTTC	CASSLALGQGGGTQYF
TRBD2	TRBJ2-3	-	TRBV6-5	TGTGCCAGCAGTTACTCGGCTAGCGGGGGGGCCGGCACAGATACGCAGTATTTT	CASSYSASGGAGTDTQYF
TRBD1	TRBJ1-1	-	TRBV9	TGTGCCAGCAGCGTAGTGGGGACAGGGGGCACTGAAGCTTTCTTT	CASSVVGTGGTEAFF
-	TRBJ2-2	-	TRBV12-3/TRBV12-4	TGTGCCAGCAGTTTAGACAGGGCAAACGGGGAGCTGTTTTTT	CASSLDRANGELFF
-	TRBJ2-1	-	TRBV6-5	TGTGCCAGCAGTTACACGACTAGTCGGAATGAGCAGTTCTTC	CASSYTTSRNEQFF
TRBD1	TRBJ1-5	-	TRBV30	TGTGCCTGGAGAAGACAGGGGCGGACGGATAATCAGCCCCAGCATTTT	CAWRRQGRTDNQPQHF
-	TRBJ1-1	-	TRBV29-1	TGCAGCGTTGAAGATTCAGGGAGACGAAGCACTGAAGCTTTCTTT	CSVEDSGRRSTEAFF
-	TRBJ1-1	-	TRBV12-3/TRBV12-4	TGTGCCAGCAGTGCTCACACCCTGAACACTGAAGCTTTCTTT	CASSAHTLNTEAFF
-	TRBJ2-3	-	TRBV29-1	TGCAGCGTTGCGAGGGAAACAGATACGCAGTATTTT	CSVARETDTQYF
-	TRBJ1-2	few	TRBV7-9	TGTGCCAGCAGTTTGGCAGGGAACTATGGCTACACCTTC	CASSLAGNYGYTF
-	TRBJ2-3	-	TRBV29-1	TGCAGCGTTGATGGTTTTCAGGAAGAGCTAGATACGCAGTATTTT	CSVDGFQEELDTQYF
TRBD2	TRBJ2-5	-	TRBV6-5	TGTGCCAGCAGTTACCGGTCCGGGACTAGAACCCCCACGGAGACCCAGTACTTC	CASSYRSGTRTPTETQYF
-	TRBJ1-1	-	TRBV29-1	TGCAGCGTTGAAGACCGTTATGAAGCTTTCTTT	CSVEDRYEAFF
-	TRBJ2-3	-	TRBV11-2	TGTGCCAGCAGCCCGAGGGGTGGGACTTCCAGCACAGATACGCAGTATTTT	CASSPRGGTSSTDTQYF
-	TRBJ1-6	-	TRBV5-4	TGTGCCAGCAGCTTCGAGACAGGCCTTAATTCACCCCTCCACTTT	CASSFETGLNSPLHF
-	TRBJ2-1	-	TRBV20-1	TGCAGTGCTAGAGATGGTCAGAAGCTCTCCTACAATGAGCAGTTCTTC	CSARDGQKLSYNEQFF